The next 23 T cell receptor beta chains were all read from a single sample in a study of blood T cell repertoires in COVID-19. Produced via immunoSEQ multiplex PCR; TCRdb's table is partial and in-frame only. This sample carries 100,000 or so clones, about 91% of them seen once, and the ten largest clones take around 2.3%. The sample consisted of peripheral blood. Every receptor here comes from a human donor with active COVID-19. The donor label of this sample is uncertain.

The CDR3 reads CASSSPGTSNNEQFF. Written as DNA, the CDR3 is TGTGCCAGCAGCTCTCCCGGGACTAGCAATAATGAGCAGTTCTTC. V is TRBV11-1 and J is TRBJ2-1, with 9 positions matching TRBD2. Germline CDR1 SGHAT, CDR2 FQDESV (reference sequence). J was trimmed by 7 bases and V by 4 bases; bases with no gene match: 8. The CDR3 is made up of 15 amino acids. The full variable domain, in which reference TRBV11-1 and TRBJ2-1 provide the parts outside the CDR3, is EAEVAQSPRYKITEKSQAVAFWCDPISGHATLYWYRQILGQGPELLVQFQDESVVDDSQLPKDRFSAERLKGVDSTLKIQPAELGDSAMYLCASSSPGTSNNEQFFGPGTRLTVL.

The rearrangement uses TRBV11-2 and TRBJ2-2; 8 bases align to TRBD2. This CDR3 has 15 residues. Germline values: CDR1 SGHAT, CDR2 FQNNGV. Trimming took 5 bases from V and 4 from J; bases not matched to a gene: 6. CDR3 sequence: CASSPGGGRTGELFF. The CDR3 nucleotides read TGTGCCAGCAGCCCCGGGGGGGGCCGCACCGGGGAGCTGTTTTTT.

The CDR3 loop is CASSERRGETQYF. The CDR3 DNA reads TGTGCCAGCAGTGAACGCAGGGGAGAGACCCAGTACTTC. This sequence joins TRBV6-1 and TRBJ2-5; a weak D match, TRBD1 (6 bases). The CDR3 has 13 residues. V was trimmed by 2 bases and J by 4 bases, leaving 8 bases between them. Looked up from germline, CDR1 is MNHNS and CDR2 is SASEGT.

The chain has TRBV21-1 and TRBJ2-2; whether TRBD1, the table's D call, matches the DNA was not checked. TRBV21-1 is described as a pseudogene. The CDR3 loop spans 17 amino acids. The CDR3 nucleotides are TGTGCCAGCAGCCTACTGGGACAGGGGGTGAACACCGGGGAGCTGTTTTTT. Amino acids: CASSLLGQGVNTGELFF.

The chain recombines TRBV11-2 with TRBJ1-1; the D is unclear. The CDR3 covers 14 residues. Germline V CDR1 and CDR2: SGHAT, FQNNGV. V lost 1 base and J 4 bases, leaving 10 bases between the germline ends. CDR3: CASSLGGESTEAFF. CDR3 nucleotides: TGTGCCAGCAGCTTAGGCGGGGAGAGCACTGAAGCTTTCTTT.

The chain is built from TRBV11-2 and TRBJ2-3; TRBD1 matches at 10 bases. The CDR3 is made up of 14 amino acids. Trimming took 7 bases from V and 3 from J; bases not matched to a gene: 4. The germline V gene encodes CDR1 SGHAT and CDR2 FQNNGV. CDR3: CASNRQGATDTQYF. CDR3 in DNA: TGTGCCAGCAACAGACAGGGGGCAACAGATACGCAGTATTTT.

This rearrangement joins TRBV3-1 (or the pseudogene TRBV3-2) to TRBJ2-7; D remains ambiguous. This CDR3 has 15 amino acids. Deletions cut 0 bases from V and 1 base from J, with 10 bases between. CDR1 is LGHDT, CDR2 YNNKEL, per germline (reference sequence). CDR3 nucleotide sequence: TGTGCCAGCAGCCAAGATGCAGGCCGATCCTACGAGCAGTACTTC. Protein sequence: CASSQDAGRSYEQYF.

The chain combines TRBV5-5 with TRBJ2-5; 7 nucleotides align to TRBD2. The V gene's germline CDR1 is SGHKS and CDR2 YYEKEE (reference sequence). The CDR3 has 15 residues. J was trimmed by 12 bases and V by 2 bases; bases with no gene match: 16. The DNA for the CDR3 is TGTGCCAGCAGCTTCAGCCTACCGGGCGGGGGAAAGGAGTACTTC. Amino acid sequence: CASSFSLPGGGKEYF.

The chain recombines TRBV6-2 or TRBV6-3 with TRBJ1-4; tentative D call: TRBD1 (5 bases). The V end was cut by 6 bases, the J end by 5 bases, with 19 bases between. Germline V gene lookup returns CDR1 MNHEY and CDR2 SVGEGT. The CDR3 is made up of 16 amino acids. CDR3 coding DNA: TGTGCCAGCAGCCCTGCGAATGGGGAGGGGAATGAAAAACTGTTTTTT. It yields the protein CASSPANGEGNEKLFF.

This clone was seen a single time. This chain links TRBV12-5 with TRBJ2-5, with a weak D call TRBD2 (5 bases). Germline loops: CDR1 LGHNT, CDR2 FRNRAP. The CDR3 contains 15 residues. Trimming left V 1 base short and J 4 bases short, with 13 bases between. The CDR3 is CASGLDQTGRETQYF. The CDR3 nucleotides are TGTGCTAGTGGTTTGGACCAGACGGGGAGAGAGACCCAGTACTTC.

CDR3 region: CSASPSLAGAQETQYF. DNA for the CDR3: TGCAGTGCTAGTCCTTCGCTAGCGGGGGCCCAAGAGACCCAGTACTTC. The chain is built from TRBV20-1 and TRBJ2-5; 10 positions agree with TRBD2. The CDR3 spans 16 residues. Germline CDR1 and CDR2: DFQATT and SNEGSKA (reference sequence). The trim removed 3 bases at V and 1 base at J, leaving 8 bases unmatched.

The chain carries TRBV3-1 (or the pseudogene TRBV3-2) and TRBJ2-5; no clear D. This CDR3 has 11 amino acids. Germline V lookup: CDR1 LGHDT, CDR2 YNNKEL (reference sequence). Trimming removed 8 bases at V and 1 base at J, with 5 bases between. CDR3 sequence reads: CASSFQETQYF. The CDR3 DNA sequence: TGTGCCAGCTCTTTCCAAGAGACCCAGTACTTC.

The chain employs TRBV10-3 and TRBJ1-5; D remains unclear. Trimming pared 3 bases from V and 4 bases from J, leaving 7 bases between. The CDR3 length is 13 residues. Germline CDR1 ENHRY, CDR2 SYGVKD. The CDR3 region is CAISETANQPQHF. DNA of the CDR3: TGTGCCATCAGTGAAACAGCTAATCAGCCCCAGCATTTT.

This chain links TRBV19 with TRBJ1-1; TRBD1 is a possible D gene (6 bases). Germline CDR1 is LNHDA and CDR2 is SQIVND (reference sequence). The CDR3 extends over 14 amino acids. The V end was cut by 4 bases, the J end by 5 bases, with 14 bases between. The CDR3 spells CASSTGEGGTEAFF. The CDR3 bases are TGTGCCAGTAGTACAGGGGAGGGAGGAACTGAAGCTTTCTTT.

V usage is TRBV2 and J usage is TRBJ2-3, with 8 nucleotides matching TRBD2. V lost 6 bases, J lost 3 bases, and 17 bases stayed unmatched. CDR1 is SNHLY, CDR2 FYNNEI, per germline. The CDR3 sequence is 18 residues long. The CDR3 loop reads CASRVPRDISGDTDTQYF. CDR3 DNA sequence: TGTGCCAGCAGAGTACCCCGAGATATTAGCGGGGATACAGATACGCAGTATTTT.

The V gene is TRBV7-8, the J gene TRBJ2-3, with 8 bases lining up with TRBD2. J lost 8 bases, V lost 4 bases, and 8 bases had no gene match. The CDR3 extends over 14 amino acids. CDR1 is SGHVS and CDR2 is FQNEAQ in the germline V gene. The CDR3 sequence: CASSSDSGGGTQYF. As DNA, the CDR3 is TGTGCCAGCAGCTCCGACTCGGGAGGGGGTACGCAGTATTTT.

V gene TRBV6-6 combines with J gene TRBJ2-3; 16 bases fit TRBD2. V trimming: 5 bases; J trimming: 5 bases; junction bases outside the gene matches: 7. The germline CDR1 and CDR2 sequences are MNHNY and SVGAGI (reference sequence). The CDR3 sequence is 17 residues long. This CDR3 is CASSRGLAGGLGDTQYF. CDR3 coding DNA: TGTGCCAGCAGTCGGGGACTAGCGGGGGGGTTGGGAGATACGCAGTATTTT.

The chain links TRBV5-1 to TRBJ1-1; 8 bases map to TRBD1. The CDR3 extends over 13 amino acids. Germline CDR1 and CDR2: SGHRS and YFSETQ. J gave up 7 bases and V 0 bases, and 2 bases lay outside the gene matches. In nucleotides, the CDR3 is TGCGCCAGCAGCTTGGACAGGGGGGGTGAAGCTTTCTTT. Encoded protein: CASSLDRGGEAFF. Full variable domain (missing parts from reference TRBV5-1 and TRBJ1-1): KAGVTQTPRYLIKTRGQQVTLSCSPISGHRSVSWYQQTPGQGLQFLFEYFSETQRNKGNFPGRFSGRQFSNSRSEMNVSTLELGDSALYLCASSLDRGGEAFFGQGTRLTVV.

The chain uses TRBV10-1 and TRBJ2-3, with 7 bases aligning to TRBD1. CDR3 size: 16 residues. The junction had 10 bases not matched to a gene; V was cut back by 3 bases and J by 4 bases. Germline V gene sequence: CDR1 WNHNN, CDR2 SYGVQD (reference sequence). CDR3 residues: CASSELTGWQSDTQYF. In DNA, the CDR3 is TGCGCCAGCAGTGAATTGACAGGGTGGCAATCAGATACGCAGTATTTT.

The chain employs TRBV5-1 and TRBJ1-1; 7 nucleotides align to TRBD1. V shed 4 bases and J 0 bases; nucleotides not matched to a gene: 6. CDR3 length: 15 amino acids. Germline V CDR1 and CDR2: SGHRS, YFSETQ. The DNA of the CDR3 is TGCGCCAGCAGCCATGACAGGGCGATGAACACTGAAGCTTTCTTT. Protein product: CASSHDRAMNTEAFF. The full variable domain, with the rest looked up from reference TRBV5-1 and TRBJ1-1, is KAGVTQTPRYLIKTRGQQVTLSCSPISGHRSVSWYQQTPGQGLQFLFEYFSETQRNKGNFPGRFSGRQFSNSRSEMNVSTLELGDSALYLCASSHDRAMNTEAFFGQGTRLTVV.

The chain has TRBV20-1 and TRBJ2-1, with a possible D match to TRBD2 (5 bases). Germline CDR1 reads DFQATT; CDR2 reads SNEGSKA (reference sequence). The CDR3 spans 11 residues. Deletions cut 1 base from V and 10 bases from J, with 8 bases between. The CDR3 here is CSARGPGEQFF. CDR3 DNA: TGCAGTGCTAGAGGGCCGGGGGAGCAGTTCTTC.

The chain combines TRBV18 with TRBJ2-5, with no clear D. The CDR3 loop spans 13 amino acids. Per germline, CDR1 KGHSH and CDR2 LQKENI. V was clipped by 1 base and J by 5 bases, with 8 bases between them. CDR3 DNA sequence: TGTGCCAGCTCACCACGAGGCTTGGAGACCCAGTACTTC. Its protein is CASSPRGLETQYF.

The V and J genes are TRBV29-1 and TRBJ2-3; 10 bases are shared with TRBD1. CDR1 is SQVTM, CDR2 ANQGSEA, per germline. This CDR3 spans 14 amino acids. The V and J ends lost 7 bases and 1 base, in that order; junction bases with no gene match: 5. Here the CDR3 DNA reads TGCAGCGCCGGGACAGGGGAGGGCACAGATACGCAGTATTTT. It yields the protein CSAGTGEGTDTQYF.